This section outlines one TCR beta chain sequence together with its context. This receptor's antigen is unknown. The record has no base qualities; no much larger clone is one base away. The record originates from a study of patients and donors after allogeneic stem cell transplantation (dated by TCRdb to 2019 to 2021). Libraries were made using RT-PCR. The sample was run on a NextSeq 550. Using fastp at Q25 and MiXCR, TCRdb reprocessed the public reads and kept productive beta chains. Every distinct CDR3 protein forms one entry, paired with its most common genes and DNA. A total of more than 75,000 distinct CDR3 sequences appear in this sample, less than 5% of them only once. Roughly 2.5% of the sample goes to the ten largest clones. The CDR3 has 14 amino acids, counting the end cysteine and phenylalanine. Only the CDR3 part of the read is kept: 42 bases, read in frame from the first base. The CDR1 and CDR2 encoded by the germline V gene are MNHNS and SASEGT. At the junction V is shortened by 8 bases and J by 4 bases, with 15 bases in between.

The chain is encoded by TRBV6-1 joined to TRBJ1-3; 6 matching bases give a weak D call of TRBD1. Input material: blood, either unsorted or a sorted T cell fraction (not recorded which). The origin of this receptor is a human donor who was either an allogeneic HSCT recipient or a stem cell or donor lymphocyte infusion donor (not recorded which). It is not recorded whose cells these are; they may come from a transplant donor. The CDR3 protein: CASAKDSHGNTIYF. In nucleotides, the sequence is TGTGCCAGCGCCAAGGACAGCCACGGAAACACCATATATTTT.